This T cell receptor (beta chain) derives from a study of T cells in Graves' hyperthyroidism and ophthalmopathy. Overall study findings and caveats: Blood also held most thyroid clonotypes expanded beyond 0.001.

Template material for amplifying TCR beta CDR3 regions consisted of RNA transcripts. The primer set for the first-round RT-PCR of the TCR CDR3 was HTBI. Each CDR3 protein gets one entry after TCRdb re-called the multiplex PCR reads with MiXCR. The sample records about 350,000 distinct CDR3 sequences, 14% being singletons. Exclusion of patients followed from uncontrolled infection, other autoimmune disease, pregnancy or lactation. V shed 0 bases and J shed 5 bases, with 21 bases lying between them. The CDR3 totals 18 residues. Per the germline V gene, CDR1 is SGDLS and CDR2 is YYNGEE. This clonotype occurred a few times. Its antigen is unidentified.

The gene calls are TRBV9 and TRBJ1-5; D unresolved. The sequenced material came from blood. This clonotype was obtained from a woman aged 30 to 39 with Graves' hyperthyroidism. CDR3 in DNA: TGTGCCAGCAGCGTAGTTACTGTTGGGGAAAATCTCGATCAGCCCCAGCATTTT. It specifies CASSVVTVGENLDQPQHF.